This entry is about one TCR beta chain. The germline gives CDR1 SGHTA, CDR2 FQGNSA. V lost 1 base and J 1 base, leaving 7 bases between the germline ends. The CDR3 is 14 residues long. This specimen belongs to a study of OX40 agonist ivuxolimab in advanced cancers. Study details: The study gave patients intravenous ivuxolimab at 0.01 to 10 mg/kg every 2 weeks.

Data came from immunoSEQ multiplex PCR; TCRdb stores just in-frame clones and leaves some out. The data contain under 20,000 clones, 70% to 90% of them singletons. Patients had blood sampled at baseline and again on cycle 4 day 1 and cycle 7 day 1. This specimen was CD4+ or CD8+ T cells sorted from blood, taken in a trial of the OX40 agonist ivuxolimab. V is TRBV7-2 and J is TRBJ2-5; TRBD2 might be the D (5 bases). This TCR was sampled from an adult with an advanced solid tumor such as melanoma, head and neck, liver or kidney cancer. The CDR3 region is CASSLVGIQETQYF. The CDR3 DNA follows: TGTGCCAGCAGCTTAGTCGGGATCCAAGAGACCCAGTACTTC. Full variable domain (rest looked up from reference TRBV7-2 and TRBJ2-5): GAGVSQSPSNKVTEKGKDVELRCDPISGHTALYWYRQSLGQGLEFLIYFQGNSAPDKSGLPSDRFSAERTGGSVSTLTIQRTQQEDSAVYLCASSLVGIQETQYFGPGTRLLVL.